The 2 T cell receptor beta chains reported below all come from one sample, sequenced in a study of T cell changes during pregnancy in multiple sclerosis (dated by TCRdb to between 2018 and 2021). Library method: the immunoSEQ multiplex PCR assay. Imported from immuneACCESS, the table was reduced by TCRdb to in-frame sequences with V and J called. These copies leave out some clones; in studies compared against another copy, an unresolved V gene accounts for under half, and the cause of the remainder is not known. This sample lists tens of thousands of clones; 75% to 95% were detected once. In total, the top ten clones hold 1% to 1.5% of the sample. The material was peripheral blood, obtained after pregnancy. Receptors were obtained from a female donor in good health, enrolled as a control in a pregnancy study.

The chain carries TRBV9 and TRBJ2-5, with 8 bases lining up with TRBD1. Germline trimming cut 6 bases from V and 4 bases from J; bases unmatched to any gene: 8. Per germline, CDR1 SGDLS and CDR2 YYNGEE. This CDR3 spans 14 amino acids. The CDR3 DNA reads as TGTGCCAGCAACCCAGGGGGCCTCCGAGAGACCCAGTACTTC. It specifies CASNPGGLRETQYF.

The rearrangement joins TRBV6-1 to TRBJ2-7, with 8 bases fitting TRBD1. The junction had 20 bases not matched to a gene; V was cut back by 0 bases and J by 4 bases. The length of the CDR3 is 20 residues. Germline CDR1 is MNHNS and CDR2 is SASEGT. DNA of the CDR3: TGTGCCAGCAGTGAAGCGCTCAGGGGGCTTCTCAACATTAATGGGTACGAGCAGTACTTC. It is translated as CASSEALRGLLNINGYEQYF.